This TCR beta chain was sequenced during a study of shared clonotypes between healthy human individuals. In regard to this clone: Its target is not known.

In the original analysis: Filtering of immunoSEQ junctional sequences could not match full-length read filtering. Sequenced by immunoSEQ multiplex PCR; TCRdb stores in-frame clones only, minus some. V and J calls and clone size are those listed in that table; D and trimming were worked out from the DNA. The sample includes about 1.1 million clones, 75% to 80% of them seen just once. V lost 4 bases, J lost 7 bases, and 16 bases stayed unmatched. CDR1 and CDR2 from the germline V gene are SGDLS and YYNGEE. The CDR3 spans 17 residues. Study-level results: Compared with memory subsets, naive subsets generally had larger estimated richness.

This rearrangement joins TRBV9 to TRBJ2-2; 7 bases align to TRBD1. Sequenced input: memory CD4+ T cells from PBMCs. Documented subset: CD45RA-negative fraction. The source is a man between 18 and 35 years old in good health. Some clones in this sample may be carry-over from other donors' samples. The CDR3 loop is CASSLRQGSGLGGELFF. CDR3 bases: TGTGCCAGCAGCCTACGACAGGGATCCGGACTCGGCGGGGAGCTGTTTTTT.